Each of the 16 T cell receptor beta chains below was sequenced from the same sample in a study of T cells in Graves' hyperthyroidism and ophthalmopathy. Amplification yielded TCR beta CDR3 regions, with RNA transcripts as the source. The HTBI primer set served for first-round RT-PCR of the TCR CDR3. TCRdb re-called the multiplex PCR reads with MiXCR, one entry per CDR3 protein. The repertoire holds some 490,000 distinct CDR3 sequences, about 16% seen once, with approximately 30% in the top ten. What was sequenced was blood. These TCRs come from a woman younger than 45 with Graves' ophthalmopathy.

This clonotype was observed at least ten times. The rearrangement uses TRBV6-1 and TRBJ2-5, with D possibly being TRBD1 or TRBD2 (5 bases each). Germline-derived CDR1 and CDR2 are MNHNS and SASEGT. The V gene lost 11 bases and the J gene lost 1 base, with 20 bases spanning the gap. This CDR3 has 15 residues. This chain's CDR3 is CAGTTSDGFQETQYF. CDR3 sequence (DNA): TGTGCCGGGACGACCTCCGACGGTTTCCAAGAGACCCAGTACTTC.

This clonotype was observed at least ten times. The V and J genes are TRBV7-3 and TRBJ1-2; 9 bases are a match to TRBD1. J gave up 4 bases and V 5 bases, and 5 bases lay outside the gene matches. The CDR3 spans 14 residues. Germline V CDR1 and CDR2: SGHTA, FQGTGA. CDR3 sequence: CASSRTGGGYGYTF. DNA of the CDR3: TGTGCCAGCAGCCGAACAGGGGGCGGCTATGGCTACACCTTC. Full variable domain (missing parts from reference TRBV7-3 and TRBJ1-2): GAGVSQTPSNKVTEKGKYVELRCDPISGHTALYWYRQSLGQGPEFLIYFQGTGAADDSGLPNDRFFAVRPEGSVSTLKIQRTERGDSAVYLCASSRTGGGYGYTFGSGTRLTVV.

This clonotype occurred many times. The chain joins TRBV7-6 to TRBJ2-7, with 7 bases aligning to TRBD1. The CDR3 consists of 14 residues. The germline gives CDR1 SGHVS, CDR2 FNYEAQ. V was pared by 3 bases and J by 2 bases, with 4 bases of the junction left unmatched. The CDR3 DNA sequence: TGTGCCAGCAGCTTCCGGGACAGCACCTACGAGCAGTACTTC. This encodes CASSFRDSTYEQYF. Together with reference TRBV7-6 and TRBJ2-7, the CDR3 gives the full variable domain: GAGVSQSPRYKVTKRGQDVALRCDPISGHVSLYWYRQALGQGPEFLTYFNYEAQQDKSGLPNDRFSAERPEGSISTLTIQRTEQRDSAMYRCASSFRDSTYEQYFGPGTRLTVT.

The chain combines TRBV6-1 with TRBJ1-5, with TRBD1 as a possible D gene (5 bases). The CDR3 sequence is 15 residues long. Trimming cost V 0 bases and J 7 bases, with 13 bases left between them. Germline loops: CDR1 MNHNS, CDR2 SASEGT. The CDR3 spells CASSEAFQGRQPQHF. The CDR3 nucleotides are TGTGCCAGCAGTGAAGCGTTCCAGGGTAGGCAGCCCCAGCATTTT.

This clonotype was detected ten times or more. The rearrangement links TRBV18 to TRBJ2-5; D possibly uses TRBD1 or TRBD2 (6 bases each). The CDR3 has 13 amino acids. Germline V gene data show CDR1 as KGHSH and CDR2 as LQKENI. Trimming pared 10 bases from V and 3 bases from J, leaving 15 bases between. As DNA, the CDR3 is TGTGCCACCCAACGGGGGCTAGAAGAGACCCAGTACTTC. Protein product: CATQRGLEETQYF.

This clonotype was observed at least ten times. A junction end diverges from the germline sequence, so it may reflect a read error. This chain uses TRBV5-1 with TRBJ2-7; 7 bases align to TRBD1. Per germline, CDR1 SGHRS and CDR2 YFSETQ. There are 14 residues in the CDR3. CDR3 sequence: CASSLAGGSYEQYF. The CDR3 DNA is TGTGCCAGCAGCTTGGCAGGGGGCTCCTACGAGCAGTACTTC.

Ten or more counts support this clonotype. V is TRBV2 and J is TRBJ1-6; tentative D call: TRBD1 (5 bases). Germline V gives CDR1 SNHLY, CDR2 FYNNEI. The CDR3 spans 14 residues. Trimming removed 5 bases from V and 0 bases from J, with 5 bases in between. The CDR3: CASSQGSYNSPLHF. The CDR3 DNA sequence: TGTGCCAGCAGTCAGGGCTCCTATAATTCACCCCTCCACTTT. The full variable domain, its missing parts supplied by reference TRBV2 and TRBJ1-6, is EPEVTQTPSHQVTQMGQEVILRCVPISNHLYFYWYRQILGQKVEFLVSFYNNEISEKSEIFDDQFSVERPDGSNFTLKIRSTKLEDSAMYFCASSQGSYNSPLHFGNGTRLTVT.

In this sample, this clonotype turned up many times. The chain couples TRBV15 to TRBJ2-1; D not certain. The V end was cut by 1 base, the J end by 8 bases, with 9 bases between. CDR3 length: 13 residues. From germline, CDR1 is LNHNV and CDR2 YYDKDF (reference sequence). The CDR3 nucleotides read TGTGCCACCAGCAGAGCGGTGGGATATGAGCAGTTCTTC. It codes for CATSRAVGYEQFF.

V and J are TRBV27 and TRBJ2-3, with no clear D. Trimming removed 0 bases from V and 3 bases from J, with 16 bases in between. The CDR3 runs 17 residues. Germline CDR1 is MNHEY and CDR2 is SMNVEV (reference sequence). The CDR3 sequence: CASSLSTRIIGTDTQYF. Here the CDR3 DNA reads TGTGCCAGCAGTTTATCGACCCGTATCATAGGGACAGATACGCAGTATTTT.

This clonotype was counted a few times. The chain uses TRBV19 and TRBJ2-3, with D unclear. CDR3 length: 16 amino acids. Germline V gene data show CDR1 as LNHDA and CDR2 as SQIVND (reference sequence). Trimming took off 4 bases at V and 0 bases at J, with 14 bases between the two ends. CDR3 sequence reads: CASSTGPLASTDTQYF. The CDR3 DNA sequence: TGTGCCAGTAGTACCGGGCCACTTGCTAGCACAGATACGCAGTATTTT.

This clonotype has ten or more counts. The chain couples TRBV11-2 to TRBJ2-4; D ambiguous. Germline values: CDR1 SGHAT, CDR2 FQNNGV. This CDR3 has 15 residues. V was cut by 2 bases and J by 4 bases, with 12 bases left in between. This chain's CDR3 is CASSLYDPAKNIQYF. The CDR3 bases are TGTGCCAGCAGCTTATATGACCCCGCAAAAAACATTCAGTACTTC.

This clonotype was detected ten times or more. This rearrangement joins TRBV30 to TRBJ1-2; 7 nucleotides line up with TRBD1. This CDR3 spans 13 amino acids. J was trimmed by 7 bases and V by 2 bases; bases with no gene match: 7. Germline values: CDR1 GTSNPN, CDR2 SVGIG (reference sequence). The CDR3 DNA reads TGTGCCTGGAGTAACCAGGGGGGACGTGGCTACACCTTC. It encodes CAWSNQGGRGYTF.

This clonotype has ten or more counts. The rearrangement joins TRBV6-2 or TRBV6-3 to TRBJ2-7; unclear D gene. The CDR3 has 13 residues. The V end lost 10 bases, the J end lost 4 bases, and 17 bases lay between the germline ends. Germline V gene lookup returns CDR1 MNHEY and CDR2 SVGEGT. CDR3 amino acids: CATASPHLYEQYF. The CDR3, as DNA: TGTGCCACCGCGTCGCCCCACCTATACGAGCAGTACTTC.

On this clonotype: A much larger clone lies a single base off, so this may be a read error. The chain recombines TRBV20-1 with TRBJ2-5; the D gene is possibly TRBD2 (7 bases). Germline CDR1 and CDR2: DFQATT and SNEGSKA (reference sequence). This CDR3 has 12 amino acids. In DNA, the CDR3 is TGCAGCCCTAATCAGGGGCGGGAGACCCAGCACTTC. This encodes CSPNQGRETQHF.

This clonotype was seen many times. V is TRBV28 and J is TRBJ2-5; 7 bases are a match to TRBD2. This CDR3 is built from 14 residues. J gave up 3 bases and V 3 bases, and 4 bases lay outside the gene matches. Looked up from germline, CDR1 is MDHEN and CDR2 is SYDVKM. The CDR3 is CASSFTSGKETQYF. CDR3 DNA sequence: TGTGCCAGCAGTTTTACAAGCGGGAAAGAGACCCAGTACTTC. The variable domain in full, completed from reference TRBV28 and TRBJ2-5, reads DVKVTQSSRYLVKRTGEKVFLECVQDMDHENMFWYRQDPGLGLRLIYFSYDVKMKEKGDIPEGYSVSREKKERFSLILESASTNQTSMYLCASSFTSGKETQYFGPGTRLLVL.

This clonotype has a handful of counts. The chain combines TRBV30 with TRBJ2-2, with D perhaps assigned TRBD1 or TRBD2 (5 bases each). Trimming removed 7 bases from V and 5 bases from J, with 20 bases in between. Looked up from germline, CDR1 is GTSNPN and CDR2 is SVGIG (reference sequence). The CDR3 covers 15 residues. The CDR3 DNA reads as TGTGCCTCTGAATGGGGGACGAGGTTTACCGGGGAGCTGTTTTTT. Translation gives CASEWGTRFTGELFF.